These 31 T cell receptor beta chains were sequenced from one sample in a study of T cell changes during pregnancy in multiple sclerosis. Libraries were prepared by immunoSEQ multiplex PCR; TCRdb keeps only in-frame clonotypes and omits some of them. The sample comprises approximately 100,000 clones, 91% of which are singletons, and around 3% rests with the top ten. The starting material was peripheral blood, obtained in the second trimester of pregnancy. Source of these receptors: a female donor with multiple sclerosis, enrolled in a pregnancy study.

The CDR3 DNA follows: TGTGCCAGCAGCCCACGCGGAGGAGAACAAGAGACCCAGTACTTC. Protein: CASSPRGGEQETQYF. The chain employs TRBV11-2 and TRBJ2-5; TRBD2 is a possible D gene (5 bases). From germline, CDR1 is SGHAT and CDR2 FQNNGV. V was trimmed by 5 bases and J by 2 bases, leaving 15 bases between them. The CDR3 runs 15 residues.

The rearrangement links TRBV9 to TRBJ1-2; TRBD1 is a possible D gene (5 bases). The V end was cut by 4 bases, the J end by 4 bases, with 17 bases between. The germline gives CDR1 SGDLS, CDR2 YYNGEE. The CDR3 extends over 15 amino acids. The CDR3 nucleotides read TGTGCCAGCAGCCACAGCAGGACATCGATCTATGGCTACACCTTC. Translating it yields CASSHSRTSIYGYTF. Looking up the rest from reference TRBV9 and TRBJ1-2 gives the full variable domain: DSGVTQTPKHLITATGQRVTLRCSPRSGDLSVYWYQQSLDQGLQFLIQYYNGEERAKGNILERFSAQQFPDLHSELNLSSLELGDSALYFCASSHSRTSIYGYTFGSGTRLTVV.

This clone was observed once. The V gene is TRBV5-6, the J gene TRBJ2-7; weak D call: TRBD2 (5 bases). The germline V gene has CDR1 SGHDT and CDR2 YYEEEE. The CDR3 has 14 amino acids. V lost 0 bases and J 7 bases, leaving 14 bases between the germline ends. In nucleotides, the CDR3 is TGTGCCAGCAGCTTGGTTCGGGGTGGTTCTGAGCAGTACTTC. It is translated as CASSLVRGGSEQYF.

The chain recombines TRBV4-1 with TRBJ2-1, with D tentatively TRBD1 (6 bases). V gave up 0 bases and J gave up 0 bases, with 15 bases separating them. Germline CDR1 and CDR2: MGHRA and YSYEKL. There are 18 residues in the CDR3. CDR3 in DNA: TGCGCCAGCAGCCAAGAGGGTTTGGGGGCCAGCTCCTACAATGAGCAGTTCTTC. Protein: CASSQEGLGASSYNEQFF.

The J gene is TRBJ1-6, the V gene TRBV4-1, with 7 bases matching TRBD1. This CDR3 is 17 amino acids long. The germline CDR1 and CDR2 sequences are MGHRA and YSYEKL. V shed 0 bases and J 7 bases; nucleotides not matched to a gene: 9. The CDR3 bases are TGCGCCAGCAGCCAAGAAAAAGGGGGCGCCGAGAATTCACCCCTCCACTTT. Protein: CASSQEKGGAENSPLHF.

This chain uses TRBV28 with TRBJ2-1, with 14 bases that match TRBD2. The CDR3 consists of 16 residues. V lost 5 bases and J lost 9; bases outside the gene matches: 9. The germline V gene encodes CDR1 MDHEN and CDR2 SYDVKM. This CDR3 reads CASSLRLAGGPSEQFF. In DNA form, the CDR3 reads TGTGCCAGCAGTCTAAGACTAGCGGGAGGGCCTAGTGAGCAGTTCTTC.

The chain recombines TRBV4-3 with TRBJ2-1, with 9 bases identical to TRBD2. Losses at the gene ends were 0 bases for V and 1 base for J; bases not matched to a gene: 4. Germline values: CDR1 LGHNA, CDR2 YSLEER. The CDR3 contains 17 residues. DNA for the CDR3: TGCGCCAGCAGCCAAGAAGGTAGCGGGAGTTCCTACAATGAGCAGTTCTTC. It encodes CASSQEGSGSSYNEQFF.

The chain joins TRBV6-5 to TRBJ1-5; D ambiguous. V lost 4 bases to trimming and J lost 2 bases, with 3 bases between them. Germline CDR1 and CDR2: MNHEY and SVGAGI. This CDR3 has 12 amino acids. The CDR3 is CASSSGNQPQHF. DNA for the CDR3: TGTGCCAGCAGTTCGGGCAATCAGCCCCAGCATTTT.

This clone was observed a single time. V and J are TRBV5-1 and TRBJ1-1, with 8 bases lining up with TRBD1. Germline V CDR1 and CDR2: SGHRS, YFSETQ. V shed 4 bases, J shed 0 bases, and the junction held 8 bases outside the gene matches. The CDR3 covers 16 residues. The CDR3 region has the DNA TGCGCCAGCAGCCCCAGGGGGCAACAACTGAACACTGAAGCTTTCTTT. Protein: CASSPRGQQLNTEAFF.

The V call is TRBV19, the J call TRBJ2-3; perhaps TRBD1 as D (5 bases). Germline CDR1 LNHDA, CDR2 SQIVND (reference sequence). The CDR3 is made up of 13 amino acids. V was trimmed by 3 bases and J by 3 bases, leaving 7 bases between them. The CDR3 DNA is TGTGCCAGTAGTATTTACAGGACAGATACGCAGTATTTT. Amino acids: CASSIYRTDTQYF.

The gene calls are TRBV27 and TRBJ2-1; D remains unclear. V lost 5 bases to trimming and J lost 0 bases, with 14 bases between them. The CDR3 totals 16 residues. Germline V lookup: CDR1 MNHEY, CDR2 SMNVEV (reference sequence). CDR3 DNA sequence: TGTGCCAGCAGTCGCGCGTCTGTAAGCTCCTACAATGAGCAGTTCTTC. Protein product: CASSRASVSSYNEQFF.

DNA for the CDR3: TGTGCCAGCAGTGCCGGGACAGGGGGTCAAGAGACCCAGTACTTC. Translation: CASSAGTGGQETQYF. This chain connects TRBV2 to TRBJ2-5; 11 nucleotides match TRBD1. Germline V gene sequence: CDR1 SNHLY, CDR2 FYNNEI. Unmatched junction bases numbered 3, after V lost 4 bases and J lost 2 bases. The CDR3 is 15 amino acids.

The chain couples TRBV4-1 to TRBJ2-7; no firm D call. The germline CDR1 and CDR2 sequences are MGHRA and YSYEKL. The CDR3 covers 16 residues. The germline V and J ends were trimmed by 1 base and 5 bases, with 18 bases remaining between them. In DNA, the CDR3 is TGCGCCAGCAGCCAAGTAGTCACCGCGCGCGGAGACGAGCAGTACTTC. Amino acids: CASSQVVTARGDEQYF.

V gene TRBV5-1 combines with J gene TRBJ2-1; 13 nucleotides line up with TRBD2. Unmatched junction bases numbered 6, after V lost 4 bases and J lost 2 bases. Germline V CDR1 and CDR2: SGHRS, YFSETQ. The CDR3 has 17 amino acids. CDR3 in DNA: TGCGCCAGCAGCCCTAGACTAGCGGGAGGACCCTACAATGAGCAGTTCTTC. Amino acids: CASSPRLAGGPYNEQFF.

J is TRBJ2-7 and V is TRBV18, with a tentative D call TRBD1 (5 bases). CDR1 is KGHSH, CDR2 LQKENI, per germline. The CDR3 runs to 13 residues. Trimming removed 0 bases from V and 5 bases from J, with 8 bases in between. CDR3 sequence reads: CASSPPRVDEQYF. The CDR3 DNA sequence: TGTGCCAGCTCACCACCCAGGGTCGACGAGCAGTACTTC.

The CDR3, as DNA: TGTGCCAGCAGTTTCCCCCTAGCGGGAGGCCAAAAAATCTACGAGCAGTACTTC. Its translation: CASSFPLAGGQKIYEQYF. V and J are TRBV28 and TRBJ2-7; TRBD2 agrees at 11 bases. With 3 bases clipped from V and 3 bases from J, the junction kept 13 bases outside the gene matches. Germline loops: CDR1 MDHEN, CDR2 SYDVKM. The CDR3 runs to 18 residues.

This chain links TRBV6-5 with TRBJ2-7, with TRBD2 as a possible D gene (6 bases). The CDR3 contains 14 residues. The V end lost 7 bases, the J end lost 5 bases, and 18 bases lay between the germline ends. CDR1 and CDR2 (germline): MNHEY, SVGAGI. The CDR3: CASKRIGGRNEQYF. In nucleotides, the CDR3 is TGTGCCAGCAAGAGGATCGGGGGACGGAACGAGCAGTACTTC.

The chain uses TRBV11-2 and TRBJ2-3, with D hard to call. Deletions cut 3 bases from V and 14 bases from J, with 9 bases between. The V gene's germline CDR1 is SGHAT and CDR2 FQNNGV. The CDR3 is made up of 10 amino acids. Written as DNA, the CDR3 is TGTGCCAGCAGCTTTCGCGCCCCGTATTTT. Translation: CASSFRAPYF.

The rearrangement links TRBV28 to TRBJ1-5, with D tentatively TRBD1 (5 bases). V was cut by 4 bases and J by 0 bases, with 13 bases left in between. Germline V gives CDR1 MDHEN, CDR2 SYDVKM. This CDR3 has 16 residues. CDR3 region: CASSWIDRLSNQPQHF. The DNA of the CDR3 is TGTGCCAGCAGTTGGATCGACAGACTTAGCAATCAGCCCCAGCATTTT.

The rearrangement links TRBV6-1 to TRBJ1-5; D is ambiguous. This CDR3 is 13 amino acids long. The V gene lost 2 bases and the J gene lost 7 bases, with 9 bases spanning the gap. CDR1 is MNHNS and CDR2 is SASEGT in the germline V gene. CDR3 region: CASSERRGQPQHF. The CDR3, as DNA: TGTGCCAGCAGTGAACGTCGGGGACAGCCCCAGCATTTT.

The V call is TRBV28, the J call TRBJ1-2, with 8 bases fitting TRBD1. The V gene's germline CDR1 is MDHEN and CDR2 SYDVKM. The CDR3 length is 16 residues. After removal of 5 bases from V and 0 bases from J, the junction contained 8 bases not matched to a gene. CDR3 in amino acids: CASSTQGQVSNYGYTF. In DNA, the CDR3 is TGTGCCAGCAGTACTCAGGGACAGGTCTCTAACTATGGCTACACCTTC.

The J gene is TRBJ1-2, the V gene TRBV7-2, with TRBD1 as a possible D gene (6 bases). The CDR3 has 14 amino acids. Trimming left V 8 bases short and J 4 bases short, with 17 bases between. The V gene's germline CDR1 is SGHTA and CDR2 FQGNSA. The chain's CDR3 is CASRMAGGIYGYTF. CDR3 bases: TGTGCCAGCCGGATGGCGGGGGGCATCTATGGCTACACCTTC.

V is TRBV28 and J is TRBJ2-3, with TRBD1 matching over 8 bases. The CDR3 length is 19 residues. V was pared by 4 bases and J by 4 bases, with 19 bases of the junction left unmatched. Germline V gene data show CDR1 as MDHEN and CDR2 as SYDVKM. This chain's CDR3 is CASSSPLGLTGATSDTQYF. The CDR3 coding sequence is TGTGCCAGCAGTTCTCCCCTCGGATTGACAGGGGCGACATCAGATACGCAGTATTTT.

The chain carries TRBV5-1 and TRBJ1-1; 10 bases fit TRBD1. V gave up 2 bases and J gave up 10 bases; unmatched junction bases: 8. The CDR3 consists of 14 residues. Germline CDR1 reads SGHRS; CDR2 reads YFSETQ. The CDR3 nucleotides are TGCGCCAGCAGCTTAGCCGGGACAGGGGAACGAGCTTTCTTT. This encodes CASSLAGTGERAFF. The full variable domain, in which reference TRBV5-1 and TRBJ1-1 provide the parts outside the CDR3, is KAGVTQTPRYLIKTRGQQVTLSCSPISGHRSVSWYQQTPGQGLQFLFEYFSETQRNKGNFPGRFSGRQFSNSRSEMNVSTLELGDSALYLCASSLAGTGERAFFGQGTRLTVV.

The V and J genes are TRBV6-5 and TRBJ2-7; D is possibly TRBD1 (5 bases). V was shortened by 0 bases and J by 6 bases, with 12 bases between the two germline ends. This CDR3 contains 14 residues. Germline loops: CDR1 MNHEY, CDR2 SVGAGI. CDR3 DNA sequence: TGTGCCAGCAGTTACTCCCCAGGGTCAGGCGAGCAGTACTTC. The encoded protein is CASSYSPGSGEQYF.

V and J are TRBV11-2 and TRBJ2-3; tentative D call: TRBD1 (5 bases). V was shortened by 5 bases and J by 0 bases, with 15 bases between the two germline ends. Germline CDR1 is SGHAT and CDR2 is FQNNGV. The CDR3 contains 16 residues. DNA for the CDR3: TGTGCCAGCAGCCCACCGTTTGGGGCTAGCACAGATACGCAGTATTTT. This gives the protein CASSPPFGASTDTQYF.

This chain joins TRBV5-1 and TRBJ2-1; tentatively, D is TRBD1 (5 bases). V gave up 4 bases and J gave up 4 bases, with 15 bases separating them. The CDR3 has 15 residues. Per germline, CDR1 SGHRS and CDR2 YFSETQ. The CDR3 region is CASSPGWGLYNEQFF. CDR3 nucleotides: TGCGCCAGCAGCCCGGGCTGGGGCCTATACAATGAGCAGTTCTTC. Based on the CDR3 plus reference TRBV5-1 and TRBJ2-1, the full variable domain is KAGVTQTPRYLIKTRGQQVTLSCSPISGHRSVSWYQQTPGQGLQFLFEYFSETQRNKGNFPGRFSGRQFSNSRSEMNVSTLELGDSALYLCASSPGWGLYNEQFFGPGTRLTVL.

This clone came up once. J is TRBJ2-7 and V is TRBV15; 8 bases agree with TRBD2. With V trimmed by 5 bases and J by 5 bases, 8 bases remained unmatched. The CDR3 runs 14 residues. From germline, CDR1 is LNHNV and CDR2 YYDKDF (reference sequence). The CDR3 coding sequence is TGTGCCACCAGCCCGGGACTAGGGAGGCACGAGCAGTACTTC. Its protein product is CATSPGLGRHEQYF.

This chain uses TRBV7-9 with TRBJ2-7, with D possibly being TRBD1 (6 bases). V dropped 6 bases and J dropped 4 bases, with 10 bases sitting between them. The CDR3 runs to 12 residues. Germline V lookup: CDR1 SEHNR, CDR2 FQNEAQ (reference sequence). CDR3 sequence (DNA): TGTGCCAGCAGTATACAGGGATACGAGCAGTACTTC. Translating gives CASSIQGYEQYF.

The rearrangement uses TRBV2 and TRBJ1-1; weak D call: TRBD1 (5 bases). The CDR3 extends over 14 amino acids. From germline, CDR1 is SNHLY and CDR2 FYNNEI. Between the trimmed V and J ends, which lost 8 bases and 4 bases, there was a span of 17 bases. The CDR3 loop reads CASGVISRGTEAFF. The CDR3 DNA follows: TGTGCCAGCGGAGTTATTAGTAGGGGCACTGAAGCTTTCTTT.

This clone occurred many times. The chain joins TRBV6-1 to TRBJ2-7; TRBD1 might be the D (6 bases). Trimming took 7 bases from V and 0 from J, leaving 13 bases between them. Germline V CDR1 and CDR2: MNHNS, SASEGT. The CDR3 runs to 14 residues. This CDR3 is CASKDSTVSYEQYF. In DNA, the CDR3 is TGTGCCAGCAAGGACAGTACCGTCTCCTACGAGCAGTACTTC.